What follows are 31 T cell receptor beta chains derived from one specimen sequenced in a study of cytomegalovirus exposure and HLA in healthy donors (dated by TCRdb to about 2017). The library was produced with the immunoSEQ multiplex PCR assay. For the multiplex PCR, a mixture combining 60 forward primers for TCR Vbeta segments and 13 reverse primers for TCR Jbeta segments was used. TCRdb obtained this table from immuneACCESS and retained in-frame rearrangements with V and J assigned. These tables miss some clones; where compared with another copy, unresolved V genes account for less than half of the shortfall, and the remainder is unexplained. The sample table shows about 130,000 clones, and about 80% are seen once. The top ten hold 2.7% of the sample. Material: PBMCs. The receptors were gathered from a boy younger than 10 in good health and CMV-seronegative.

V is TRBV5-1 and J is TRBJ2-1; D call uncertain. Germline assignment: CDR1 SGHRS and CDR2 YFSETQ. V was clipped by 0 bases and J by 5 bases, with 6 bases between them. This CDR3 has 13 amino acids. CDR3 sequence (DNA): TGCGCCAGCAGCTTGGGCCAGGACAATGAGCAGTTCTTC. Amino acids: CASSLGQDNEQFF.

The chain has TRBV11-2 and TRBJ2-5, with D possibly TRBD1 on 5 matching bases. CDR1 SGHAT and CDR2 FQNNGV come from the germline V gene. Trimming shortened V by 5 bases and J by 0 bases, and 7 bases separated the two germline ends. The CDR3 has 13 amino acids. As DNA, the CDR3 is TGTGCCAGCAGCCCAGGGTACCAAGAGACCCAGTACTTC. It yields the protein CASSPGYQETQYF.

The chain carries TRBV9 and TRBJ1-4, with 7 positions matching TRBD1. Germline CDR1 SGDLS, CDR2 YYNGEE. Unmatched junction bases numbered 0, after V lost 0 bases and J lost 4 bases. This CDR3 has 14 residues. This CDR3 reads CASSVGDSNEKLFF. CDR3 in DNA: TGTGCCAGCAGCGTAGGGGACAGTAATGAAAAACTGTTTTTT.

The rearrangement joins TRBV7-8 to TRBJ1-5; D unresolved. Germline-derived CDR1 and CDR2 are SGHVS and FQNEAQ. The CDR3 contains 12 residues. Trimming took 3 bases from V and 7 from J, leaving 7 bases between them. The CDR3 coding sequence is TGTGCCAGCAGCTTGTGGGAGCAGCCCCAGCATTTT. Amino acids: CASSLWEQPQHF. The entire variable domain, with the rest obtained from reference TRBV7-8 and TRBJ1-5, is as follows: GAGVSQSPRYKVAKRGQDVALRCDPISGHVSLFWYQQALGQGPEFLTYFQNEAQLDKSGLPSDRFFAERPEGSVSTLKIQRTQQEDSAVYLCASSLWEQPQHFGDGTRLSIL.

This clone was counted once. The genes are TRBV7-9 and TRBJ2-5; a possible D gene is TRBD2 (5 bases). V was clipped by 5 bases and J by 5 bases, with 18 bases between them. The V gene's germline CDR1 is SEHNR and CDR2 FQNEAQ (reference sequence). The CDR3 contains 15 residues. CDR3 sequence reads: CASSHRAPRGETQYF. CDR3 DNA sequence: TGTGCCAGCAGCCACCGAGCCCCTCGGGGTGAGACCCAGTACTTC.

The CDR3 sequence is CASSQVGGDTIYF. The CDR3 nucleotides are TGTGCCAGCAGCCAAGTCGGGGGGGACACCATATATTTT. The genes are TRBV4-2 and TRBJ1-3; D perhaps matches TRBD1 (5 bases). The CDR3 consists of 13 residues. Germline V gene sequence: CDR1 LGHNA, CDR2 YNFKEQ. The germline V and J ends were trimmed by 1 base and 8 bases, with 9 bases remaining between them.

This clone was found once. The chain combines TRBV7-8 with TRBJ1-3; TRBD1 matches 9 bases. Per the germline V gene, CDR1 is SGHVS and CDR2 is FQNEAQ. This CDR3 is built from 16 residues. The V segment lost 5 bases and the J segment 4 bases; nucleotides outside the gene matches: 9. The DNA of the CDR3 is TGTGCCAGCAGCGGTGGGACAGGGAGAGGAGGAAACACCATATATTTT. Amino acid sequence: CASSGGTGRGGNTIYF.

This chain joins TRBV19 and TRBJ1-1, with D unresolved. Germline CDR1 is LNHDA and CDR2 is SQIVND (reference sequence). Trimming left V 3 bases short and J 0 bases short, with 11 bases between. This CDR3 has 15 amino acids. This CDR3 reads CASSIGLLMNTEAFF. The CDR3 DNA sequence: TGTGCCAGTAGTATTGGCCTCCTCATGAACACTGAAGCTTTCTTT.

The CDR3 region has the DNA TGTGCCAGCAGCCTCGGACAGGATTCCACCTTC. Protein product: CASSLGQDSTF. The chain joins TRBV25-1 to TRBJ1-2, with TRBD1 identical over 7 bases. V was clipped by 6 bases and J by 13 bases; unmatched bases: 8. The CDR3 has 11 residues. CDR1 MGHDK and CDR2 SYGVNS come from the germline V gene.

The chain combines TRBV19 with TRBJ2-3, with 9 nucleotides matching TRBD2. The V gene end was trimmed by 3 bases and the J gene end by 3 bases; junction bases not matched to a gene: 7. Germline assignment: CDR1 LNHDA and CDR2 SQIVND (reference sequence). The CDR3 extends over 16 amino acids. CDR3 nucleotides: TGTGCCAGTAGTATGCCGGGACTAGCCTTGACAGATACGCAGTATTTT. Its protein product is CASSMPGLALTDTQYF.

The chain recombines TRBV7-2 with TRBJ1-3, with D uncertain. V was clipped by 3 bases and J by 3 bases, with 12 bases between them. Germline V gene sequence: CDR1 SGHTA, CDR2 FQGNSA. The CDR3 sequence is 15 residues long. The CDR3 loop reads CASSLLASLGNTIYF. CDR3 bases: TGTGCCAGCAGCTTGCTCGCGTCCCTTGGAAACACCATATATTTT.

The chain carries TRBV7-9 and TRBJ1-2; the match to TRBD1 covers 7 bases. The CDR3 consists of 15 residues. V dropped 0 bases and J dropped 3; count of bases not matched to a gene: 4. Germline V CDR1 and CDR2: SEHNR, FQNEAQ (reference sequence). CDR3 nucleotide sequence: TGTGCCAGCAGCTTAGCTAGCAGGGGGGACTATGGCTACACCTTC. Encoded protein: CASSLASRGDYGYTF.

The V call is TRBV4-1, the J call TRBJ1-1; weak D call: TRBD1 (5 bases). The germline V gene has CDR1 MGHRA and CDR2 YSYEKL. Trimming removed 4 bases from V and 3 bases from J, with 12 bases in between. The CDR3 is made up of 14 amino acids. The DNA of the CDR3 is TGCGCCAGCAGCCCCAATCAGGGTGACACTGAAGCTTTCTTT. Its translation is CASSPNQGDTEAFF.

This chain uses TRBV4-3 with TRBJ2-7; possible D gene TRBD2, 6 bases. Germline loops: CDR1 LGHNA, CDR2 YSLEER. The CDR3 is made up of 15 amino acids. Trimming stripped 1 base from V and 3 bases from J, with 13 bases between. The CDR3 reads CASSQGVGSGYEQYF. DNA of the CDR3: TGCGCCAGCAGCCAAGGGGTTGGTAGCGGCTACGAGCAGTACTTC.

This clone was detected only a few times. The chain is built from TRBV9 and TRBJ1-1, with TRBD1 matching 7 bases. Germline CDR1 SGDLS, CDR2 YYNGEE. V lost 5 bases, J lost 6 bases, and 13 bases stayed unmatched. The CDR3 totals 15 residues. DNA for the CDR3: TGTGCCAGCAGTTCAAACAGGGGTATGGTCGCTGAAGCTTTCTTT. Translated, it gives CASSSNRGMVAEAFF.

The V gene is TRBV11-2, the J gene TRBJ2-7, with D maybe TRBD1 (6 bases). The CDR3 is made up of 18 amino acids. Germline-derived CDR1 and CDR2 are SGHAT and FQNNGV. Trimming left V 5 bases short and J 2 bases short, with 25 bases between. CDR3 amino acids: CASSITKPGQGSTYEQYF. For the CDR3, the DNA is TGTGCCAGCAGCATAACTAAACCGGGACAAGGAAGTACCTACGAGCAGTACTTC.

The chain couples TRBV4-3 to TRBJ1-5, with TRBD1 as a possible D gene (5 bases). The V end lost 0 bases, the J end lost 6 bases, and 12 bases lay between the germline ends. CDR3 length: 15 residues. The germline V gene has CDR1 LGHNA and CDR2 YSLEER. The CDR3 region is CASSQERTTSQPQHF. DNA for the CDR3: TGCGCCAGCAGCCAAGAAAGGACAACCTCTCAGCCCCAGCATTTT.

The rearrangement joins TRBV6-1 to TRBJ1-5; tentative D call: TRBD1 (6 bases). The CDR3 covers 14 residues. Trimming left V 4 bases short and J 7 bases short, with 14 bases between. The germline CDR1 and CDR2 sequences are MNHNS and SASEGT. The CDR3 spells CASSGGGVIQPQHF. CDR3 sequence (DNA): TGTGCCAGCAGTGGAGGGGGGGTTATCCAGCCCCAGCATTTT.

This clone was counted between two and nine times. The rearrangement uses TRBV28 and TRBJ2-5, with D possibly TRBD1 on 7 matching bases. Germline V CDR1 and CDR2: MDHEN, SYDVKM. The CDR3 loop spans 16 amino acids. V was shortened by 7 bases and J by 5 bases, with 23 bases between the two germline ends. CDR3 sequence reads: CASKTGFTSPRETQYF. CDR3 sequence (DNA): TGTGCCAGCAAGACAGGGTTCACTAGCCCCAGGGAGACCCAGTACTTC.

This sequence joins TRBV6-5 and TRBJ2-1, with a tentative D call TRBD1 (5 bases). The germline V gene encodes CDR1 MNHEY and CDR2 SVGAGI. The CDR3 spans 16 residues. V gave up 2 bases and J gave up 1 base, with 12 bases separating them. CDR3: CASSYMGRSSYNEQFF. As DNA, the CDR3 is TGTGCCAGCAGTTACATGGGGCGATCGTCCTACAATGAGCAGTTCTTC.

The chain carries TRBV4-2 and TRBJ2-2; TRBD1 matches at 8 bases. The J segment lost 5 bases and the V segment lost 1 base, leaving 6 bases of the junction unmatched. Germline V gene lookup returns CDR1 LGHNA and CDR2 YNFKEQ. The CDR3 spans 16 residues. Here the CDR3 reads CASSQVSGGWTGELFF. CDR3 DNA sequence: TGTGCCAGCAGCCAAGTATCAGGGGGCTGGACCGGGGAGCTGTTTTTT.

In DNA form, the CDR3 reads TGTGCCAGCAGTTACTCAGTGACAGCCGACCAGCCCCAGCATTTT. Encoded protein: CASSYSVTADQPQHF. J is TRBJ1-5 and V is TRBV6-6; a weak D match, TRBD1 (5 bases). The CDR3 contains 15 residues. The germline V gene has CDR1 MNHNY and CDR2 SVGAGI (reference sequence). Deletions cut 0 bases from V and 7 bases from J, with 13 bases between.

The gene calls are TRBV6-5 and TRBJ1-3; D call uncertain. This CDR3 contains 14 residues. Trimming stripped 4 bases from V and 0 bases from J, with 7 bases between. CDR1 is MNHEY and CDR2 is SVGAGI in the germline V gene. Here the CDR3 reads CASSSPSSGNTIYF. CDR3 nucleotides: TGTGCCAGCAGTTCCCCTAGCTCTGGAAACACCATATATTTT.

The rearrangement joins TRBV5-6 to TRBJ1-6, with TRBD1 matching over 7 bases. The length of the CDR3 is 16 residues. V was clipped by 4 bases and J by 0 bases; unmatched bases: 4. Germline CDR1 and CDR2: SGHDT and YYEEEE. CDR3 loop: CASSPGDSSYNSPLHF. DNA of the CDR3: TGTGCCAGCAGCCCAGGGGACAGCTCCTATAATTCACCCCTCCACTTT.

This sequence joins TRBV19 and TRBJ1-2; tentative D call: TRBD1 (5 bases). Per germline, CDR1 LNHDA and CDR2 SQIVND (reference sequence). The CDR3 has 14 residues. Trimming took 5 bases from V and 6 from J, leaving 16 bases between them. The CDR3 loop is CASSQGQGINGYTF. The CDR3 DNA follows: TGTGCCAGTAGTCAGGGCCAGGGTATAAATGGCTACACCTTC.

The V call is TRBV4-2, the J call TRBJ1-5; D call uncertain. V shed 0 bases and J shed 7 bases, with 16 bases lying between them. The CDR3 sequence is 16 residues long. The V gene's germline CDR1 is LGHNA and CDR2 YNFKEQ. Here the CDR3 DNA reads TGTGCCAGCAGCCAAGATGGCGTGAGCGGTCCCCAGCCCCAGCATTTT. Amino acid sequence: CASSQDGVSGPQPQHF.

A note on this clone: A junction end diverges from the germline sequence, so it may reflect a read error. The chain carries TRBV7-9 and TRBJ1-5, with a weak D call TRBD1 (6 bases). Germline V gene lookup returns CDR1 SEHNR and CDR2 FQNEAQ (reference sequence). The CDR3 contains 18 residues. The CDR3 spells CSSSPPGQGKNIGQPQHF. DNA for the CDR3: TGTTCCAGCAGCCCCCCGGGGCAGGGGAAGAATATCGGACAGCCCCAGCATTTT.

The V and J genes are TRBV5-1 and TRBJ2-3; D not certain. V was pared by 1 base and J by 0 bases, with 6 bases between. The CDR3 extends over 14 amino acids. Germline CDR1 and CDR2: SGHRS and YFSETQ. For the CDR3, the DNA is TGCGCCAGCAGCTTGTCCGGGAGCACAGATACGCAGTATTTT. The encoded protein is CASSLSGSTDTQYF.

The chain uses TRBV7-2 and TRBJ1-1; TRBD1 might be the D (6 bases). The CDR3 has 15 amino acids. The V end lost 1 base, the J end lost 4 bases, and 13 bases lay between the germline ends. CDR1 SGHTA and CDR2 FQGNSA come from the germline V gene. The CDR3 reads CASSLGGPRGTEAFF. As DNA, the CDR3 is TGTGCCAGCAGCTTAGGGGGGCCTCGGGGCACTGAAGCTTTCTTT.

This clone has just a few counts. The CDR3 coding sequence is TGTGCCAGCAGCTTAGGGGGTTGGGGAGACGAGCAGTACTTC. Its protein product is CASSLGGWGDEQYF. The chain has TRBV7-2 and TRBJ2-7; maybe TRBD2 (5 bases). V shed 1 base and J shed 5 bases, with 12 bases lying between them. Germline values: CDR1 SGHTA, CDR2 FQGNSA. CDR3 length: 14 amino acids.

This chain links TRBV19 with TRBJ1-3; D call uncertain. Germline V lookup: CDR1 LNHDA, CDR2 SQIVND (reference sequence). Trimming removed 6 bases from V and 0 bases from J, with 15 bases in between. The CDR3 totals 16 residues. CDR3 nucleotides: TGTGCCAGTAGGAGACAAAGCGGGGACTCTGGAAACACCATATATTTT. Translating gives CASRRQSGDSGNTIYF.